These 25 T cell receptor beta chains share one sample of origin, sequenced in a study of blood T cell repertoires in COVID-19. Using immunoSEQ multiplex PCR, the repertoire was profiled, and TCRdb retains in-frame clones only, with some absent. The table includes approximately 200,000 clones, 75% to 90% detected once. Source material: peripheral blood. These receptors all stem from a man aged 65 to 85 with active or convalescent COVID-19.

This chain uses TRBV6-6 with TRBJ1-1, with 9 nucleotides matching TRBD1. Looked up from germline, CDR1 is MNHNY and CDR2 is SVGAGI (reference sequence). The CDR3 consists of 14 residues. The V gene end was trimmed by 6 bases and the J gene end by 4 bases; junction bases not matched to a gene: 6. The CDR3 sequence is CASRWSGQGTEAFF. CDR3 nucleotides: TGTGCCAGCAGGTGGTCGGGACAGGGCACTGAAGCTTTCTTT.

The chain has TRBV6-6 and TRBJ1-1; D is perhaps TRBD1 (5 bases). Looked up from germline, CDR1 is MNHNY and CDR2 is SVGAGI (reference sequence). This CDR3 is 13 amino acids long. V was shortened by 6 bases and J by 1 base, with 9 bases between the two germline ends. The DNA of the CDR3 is TGTGCCAGCAGCCCCACAGGGAACACTGAAGCTTTCTTT. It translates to CASSPTGNTEAFF.

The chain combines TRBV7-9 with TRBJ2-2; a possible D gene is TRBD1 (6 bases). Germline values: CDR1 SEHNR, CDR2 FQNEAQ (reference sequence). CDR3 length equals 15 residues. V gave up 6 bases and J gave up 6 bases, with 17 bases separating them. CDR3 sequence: CASRKQGDRPGELFF. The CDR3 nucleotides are TGTGCCAGCAGAAAACAGGGTGATCGTCCCGGGGAGCTGTTTTTT.

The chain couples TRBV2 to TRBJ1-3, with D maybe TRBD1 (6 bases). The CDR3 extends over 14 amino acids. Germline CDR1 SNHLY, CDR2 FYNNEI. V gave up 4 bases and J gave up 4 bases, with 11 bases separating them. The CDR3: CASSGTEWGNTIYF. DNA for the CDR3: TGTGCCAGCAGTGGGACAGAGTGGGGAAACACCATATATTTT.

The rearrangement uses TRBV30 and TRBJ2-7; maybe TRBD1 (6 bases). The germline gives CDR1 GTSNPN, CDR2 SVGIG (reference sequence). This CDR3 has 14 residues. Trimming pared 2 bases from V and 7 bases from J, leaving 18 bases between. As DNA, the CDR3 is TGTGCCTGGAGTCCCAAGACAGGCTTTGATGAGCAGTACTTC. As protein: CAWSPKTGFDEQYF.

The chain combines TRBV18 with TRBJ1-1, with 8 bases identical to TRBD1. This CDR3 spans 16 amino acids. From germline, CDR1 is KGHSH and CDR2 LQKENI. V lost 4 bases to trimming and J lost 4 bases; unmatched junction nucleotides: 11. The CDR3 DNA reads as TGTGCCAGCTCACGAGGCCCGACAGGGGCGGGCACTGAAGCTTTCTTT. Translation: CASSRGPTGAGTEAFF.

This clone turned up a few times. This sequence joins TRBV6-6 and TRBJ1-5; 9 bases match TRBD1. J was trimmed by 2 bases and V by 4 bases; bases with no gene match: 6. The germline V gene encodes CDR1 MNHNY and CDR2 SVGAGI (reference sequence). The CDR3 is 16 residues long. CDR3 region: CASSSTGGRGNQPQHF. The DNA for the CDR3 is TGTGCCAGCAGTTCTACAGGGGGCAGAGGCAATCAGCCCCAGCATTTT.

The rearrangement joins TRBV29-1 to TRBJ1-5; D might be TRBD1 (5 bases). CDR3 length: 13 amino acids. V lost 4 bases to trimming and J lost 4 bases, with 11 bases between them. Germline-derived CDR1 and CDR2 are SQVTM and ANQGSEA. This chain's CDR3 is CSVAPGLNQPQHF. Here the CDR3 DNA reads TGCAGCGTTGCCCCGGGACTTAATCAGCCCCAGCATTTT.

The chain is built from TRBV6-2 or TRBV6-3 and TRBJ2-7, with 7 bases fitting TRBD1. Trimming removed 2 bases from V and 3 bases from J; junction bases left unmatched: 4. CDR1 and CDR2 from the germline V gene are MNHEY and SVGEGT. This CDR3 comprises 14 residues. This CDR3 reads CASSYRRTGYEQYF. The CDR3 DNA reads TGTGCCAGCAGTTACCGTCGGACAGGCTACGAGCAGTACTTC.

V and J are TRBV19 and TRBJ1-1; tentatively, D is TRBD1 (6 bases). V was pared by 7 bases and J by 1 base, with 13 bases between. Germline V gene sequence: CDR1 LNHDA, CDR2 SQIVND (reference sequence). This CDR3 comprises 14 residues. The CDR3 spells CASKRDIGNTEAFF. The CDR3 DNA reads TGTGCCAGTAAGAGGGACATTGGGAACACTGAAGCTTTCTTT.

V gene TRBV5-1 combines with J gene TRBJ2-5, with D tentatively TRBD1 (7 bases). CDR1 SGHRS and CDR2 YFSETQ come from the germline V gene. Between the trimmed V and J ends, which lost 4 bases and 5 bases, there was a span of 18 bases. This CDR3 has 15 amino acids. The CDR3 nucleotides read TGCGCCAGCAGCACGGCGCTGACAGGGAGGGAGACCCAGTACTTC. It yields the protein CASSTALTGRETQYF.

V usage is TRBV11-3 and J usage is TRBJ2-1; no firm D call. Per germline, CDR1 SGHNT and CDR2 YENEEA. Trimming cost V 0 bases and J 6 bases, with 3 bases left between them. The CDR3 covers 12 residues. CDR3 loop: CASSLEANEQFF. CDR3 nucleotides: TGTGCCAGCAGCTTAGAGGCCAATGAGCAGTTCTTC. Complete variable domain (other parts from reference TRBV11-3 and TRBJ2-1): EAGVVQSPRYKIIEKKQPVAFWCNPISGHNTLYWYLQNLGQGPELLIRYENEEAVDDSQLPKDRFSAERLKGVDSTLKIQPAELGDSAVYLCASSLEANEQFFGPGTRLTVL.

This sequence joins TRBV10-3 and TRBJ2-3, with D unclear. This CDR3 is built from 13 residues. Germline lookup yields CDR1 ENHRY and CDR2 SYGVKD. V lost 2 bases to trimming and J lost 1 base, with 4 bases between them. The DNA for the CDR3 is TGTGCCATCAGTGAGCTCCGCACAGATACGCAGTATTTT. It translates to CAISELRTDTQYF.

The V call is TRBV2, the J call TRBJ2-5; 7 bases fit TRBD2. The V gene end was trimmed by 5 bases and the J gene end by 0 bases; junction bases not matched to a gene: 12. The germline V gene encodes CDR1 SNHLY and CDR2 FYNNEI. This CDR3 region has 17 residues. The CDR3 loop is CASSKGPSGVYQETQYF. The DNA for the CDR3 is TGTGCCAGCAGTAAGGGCCCCAGCGGGGTGTACCAAGAGACCCAGTACTTC.

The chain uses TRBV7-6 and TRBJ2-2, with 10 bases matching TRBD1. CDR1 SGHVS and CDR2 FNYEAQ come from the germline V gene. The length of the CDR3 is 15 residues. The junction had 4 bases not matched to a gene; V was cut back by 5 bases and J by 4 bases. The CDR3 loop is CASSPTGGGTGELFF. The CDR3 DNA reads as TGTGCCAGCAGCCCGACAGGGGGCGGCACCGGGGAGCTGTTTTTT.

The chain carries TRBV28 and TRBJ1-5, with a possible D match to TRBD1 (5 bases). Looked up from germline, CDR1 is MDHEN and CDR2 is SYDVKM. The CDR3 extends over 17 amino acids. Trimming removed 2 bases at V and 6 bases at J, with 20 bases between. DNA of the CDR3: TGTGCCAGCAGTTTACGCCGGCAGGGTCTTAGGGGTCAGCCCCAGCATTTT. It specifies CASSLRRQGLRGQPQHF.

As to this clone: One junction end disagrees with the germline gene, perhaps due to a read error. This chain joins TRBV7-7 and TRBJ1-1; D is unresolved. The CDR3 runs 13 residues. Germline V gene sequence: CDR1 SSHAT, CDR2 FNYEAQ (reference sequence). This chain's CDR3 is CASSLARNTEAFF. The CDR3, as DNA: TGTGCTAGCAGCTTAGCGAGGAACACTGAAGCTTTCTTT.

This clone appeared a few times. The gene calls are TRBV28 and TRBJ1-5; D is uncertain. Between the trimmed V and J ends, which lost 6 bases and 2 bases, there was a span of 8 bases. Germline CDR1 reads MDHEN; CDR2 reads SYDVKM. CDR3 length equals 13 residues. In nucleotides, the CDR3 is TGTGCCAGCAGCATTGAGGGCAATCAGCCCCAGCATTTT. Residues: CASSIEGNQPQHF.

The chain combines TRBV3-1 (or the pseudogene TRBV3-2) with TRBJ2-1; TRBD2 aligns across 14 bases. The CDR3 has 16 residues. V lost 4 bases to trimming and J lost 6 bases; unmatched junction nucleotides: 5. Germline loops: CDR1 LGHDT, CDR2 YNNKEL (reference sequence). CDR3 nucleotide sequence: TGTGCCAGCAGCCTGCGGACTAGCGGGAGGCGCAATGAGCAGTTCTTC. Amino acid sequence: CASSLRTSGRRNEQFF.

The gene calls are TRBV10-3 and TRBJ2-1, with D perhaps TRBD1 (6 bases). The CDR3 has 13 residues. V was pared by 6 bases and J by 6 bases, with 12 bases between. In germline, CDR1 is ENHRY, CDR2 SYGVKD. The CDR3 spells CAISAGTLNEQFF. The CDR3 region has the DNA TGTGCCATCAGCGCCGGGACACTCAATGAGCAGTTCTTC.

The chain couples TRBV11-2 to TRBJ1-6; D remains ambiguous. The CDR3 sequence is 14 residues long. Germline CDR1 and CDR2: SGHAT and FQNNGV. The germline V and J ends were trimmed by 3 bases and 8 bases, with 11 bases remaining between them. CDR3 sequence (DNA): TGTGCCAGCAGCTTCTGGCATCGGGATTCACCCCTCCACTTT. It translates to CASSFWHRDSPLHF.

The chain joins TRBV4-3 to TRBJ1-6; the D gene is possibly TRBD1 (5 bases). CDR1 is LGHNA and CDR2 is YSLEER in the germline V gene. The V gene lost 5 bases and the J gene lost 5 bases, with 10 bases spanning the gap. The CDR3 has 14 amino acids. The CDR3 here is CASSSRGNNSPLHF. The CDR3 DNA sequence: TGCGCCAGCAGCAGTAGGGGCAATAATTCACCCCTCCACTTT.

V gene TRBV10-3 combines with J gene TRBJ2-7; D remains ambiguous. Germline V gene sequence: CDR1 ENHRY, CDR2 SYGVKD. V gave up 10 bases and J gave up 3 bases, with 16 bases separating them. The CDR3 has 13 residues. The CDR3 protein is CATTQDSYYEQYF. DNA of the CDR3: TGTGCCACCACACAAGACTCGTACTACGAGCAGTACTTC.

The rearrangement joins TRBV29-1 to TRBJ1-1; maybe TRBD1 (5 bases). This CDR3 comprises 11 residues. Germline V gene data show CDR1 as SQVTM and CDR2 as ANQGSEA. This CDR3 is CTTRGETEAFF. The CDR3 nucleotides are TGCACCACCCGGGGGGAGACTGAAGCTTTCTTT.

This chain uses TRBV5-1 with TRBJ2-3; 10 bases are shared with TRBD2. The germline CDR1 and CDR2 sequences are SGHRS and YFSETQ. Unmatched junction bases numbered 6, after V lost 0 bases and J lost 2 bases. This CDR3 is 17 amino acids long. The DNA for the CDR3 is TGCGCCAGCAGCTTGGAGGTAGCGGGGGGTCTCACAGATACGCAGTATTTT. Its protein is CASSLEVAGGLTDTQYF.